Below, 17 T cell receptor beta chains from the same sample are listed, as sequenced in a study of cytomegalovirus exposure and HLA in healthy donors. The PCR ran on 60 Vbeta and 13 Jbeta primers. Assay: immunoSEQ multiplex PCR; the TCRdb copy retains only in-frame clones and omits some. The sample has roughly 180,000 clones; approximately 84% are singletons. Input material: PBMCs. Receptors were obtained from a female donor in good health and CMV-seronegative.

The rearrangement links TRBV28 to TRBJ2-1, with TRBD2 matching 8 bases. Germline assignment: CDR1 MDHEN and CDR2 SYDVKM. With V trimmed by 8 bases and J by 1 base, 7 bases remained unmatched. The CDR3 extends over 15 amino acids. CDR3 sequence: CASLYSGTSYNEQFF. Here the CDR3 DNA reads TGTGCCAGCCTTTATAGCGGGACTTCCTACAATGAGCAGTTCTTC.

Remarks on this clone: Different DNA sequences within this sample yield the same CDR3. The rearrangement joins TRBV19 to TRBJ1-4; 10 nucleotides match TRBD1. Germline V gene sequence: CDR1 LNHDA, CDR2 SQIVND (reference sequence). This CDR3 has 15 amino acids. Trimming cost V 3 bases and J 7 bases; bases outside gene matches: 5. The CDR3 DNA sequence: TGTGCCAGTAGTATCGGGGGGACAGGGGCTGAAAAACTGTTTTTT. Translated, it gives CASSIGGTGAEKLFF.

J is TRBJ1-1 and V is TRBV10-3, with unresolved D. V was trimmed by 0 bases and J by 6 bases, leaving 8 bases between them. This CDR3 region has 13 residues. Germline-derived CDR1 and CDR2 are ENHRY and SYGVKD. DNA for the CDR3: TGTGCCATCAGTGAGTCGACGAGGGCTGAAGCTTTCTTT. This codes for CAISESTRAEAFF.

This clone was detected only a few times. The chain recombines TRBV7-8 with TRBJ1-1; D call uncertain. From germline, CDR1 is SGHVS and CDR2 FQNEAQ. The CDR3 loop spans 13 amino acids. With 3 bases removed from V and 4 bases from J, the gap between germline ends came to 9 bases. CDR3 region: CASSFSVSTEAFF. The DNA for the CDR3 is TGTGCCAGCAGCTTTTCGGTAAGCACTGAAGCTTTCTTT.

This clone occurred once. The rearrangement uses TRBV7-8 and TRBJ2-1, with TRBD2 matching over 7 bases. Germline CDR1 reads SGHVS; CDR2 reads FQNEAQ. The CDR3 extends over 16 amino acids. After removal of 5 bases from V and 3 bases from J, the junction contained 10 bases not matched to a gene. The CDR3 coding sequence is TGTGCCAGCAGCCCTTGGGAGGGAGGCATCTACAATGAGCAGTTCTTC. Protein: CASSPWEGGIYNEQFF.

A few counts support this clone. V gene TRBV30 combines with J gene TRBJ2-3, with D tentatively TRBD1 (6 bases). Germline CDR1 GTSNPN, CDR2 SVGIG (reference sequence). Trimming removed 4 bases from V and 0 bases from J, with 14 bases in between. The CDR3 loop spans 15 amino acids. CDR3 sequence: CAWTTGSGSTDTQYF. CDR3 nucleotide sequence: TGTGCCTGGACCACAGGGTCGGGGAGCACAGATACGCAGTATTTT.

The chain links TRBV27 to TRBJ2-4, with 12 nucleotides matching TRBD2. The CDR3 sequence is 15 residues long. CDR1 is MNHEY and CDR2 is SMNVEV in the germline V gene (reference sequence). Losses at the gene ends were 4 bases for V and 9 bases for J; bases not matched to a gene: 7. CDR3 sequence: CASSSRLAGVGIQYF. CDR3 DNA: TGTGCCAGCAGTTCCAGACTAGCGGGAGTGGGCATTCAGTACTTC.

This clone appeared once. The gene calls are TRBV11-2 and TRBJ2-1; weak D call: TRBD2 (6 bases). V lost 0 bases to trimming and J lost 3 bases, with 12 bases between them. The CDR3 runs 16 residues. Germline V gives CDR1 SGHAT, CDR2 FQNNGV. This CDR3 is CASSLEAGTLYNEQFF. In nucleotides, the CDR3 is TGTGCCAGCAGCTTAGAGGCGGGAACCCTCTACAATGAGCAGTTCTTC.

The chain carries TRBV29-1 and TRBJ2-2, with TRBD1 identical over 11 bases. There are 13 residues in the CDR3. Germline values: CDR1 SQVTM, CDR2 ANQGSEA. With 3 bases clipped from V and 7 bases from J, the junction kept 1 base outside the gene matches. CDR3 sequence (DNA): TGCAGCGTTGAGGGACAGGGGGGCGGGGAGCTGTTTTTT. It yields the protein CSVEGQGGGELFF.

V is TRBV2 and J is TRBJ1-1; 9 bases align to TRBD1. The CDR3 spans 15 residues. The V gene's germline CDR1 is SNHLY and CDR2 FYNNEI. The junction had 6 bases not matched to a gene; V was cut back by 4 bases and J by 3 bases. The CDR3 DNA reads as TGTGCCAGCAGTGGACAGGGGGGCCGGGACACTGAAGCTTTCTTT. It is translated as CASSGQGGRDTEAFF.

The chain carries TRBV15 and TRBJ2-4; 8 bases align to TRBD1. Germline V CDR1 and CDR2: LNHNV, YYDKDF (reference sequence). The V gene end was trimmed by 8 bases and the J gene end by 8 bases; junction bases not matched to a gene: 8. The CDR3 is 13 residues long. As DNA, the CDR3 is TGTGCCACCGCGAGCAGGGGGCGTCACATTCAGTACTTC. Translating gives CATASRGRHIQYF.

This sequence joins TRBV4-2 and TRBJ2-1; 8 bases agree with TRBD2. The ends lost 2 bases at V and 8 bases at J; junction bases unmatched: 14. Germline CDR1 LGHNA, CDR2 YNFKEQ. The CDR3 has 17 amino acids. The CDR3 loop reads CASSQKAFGGEGYEQFF. The CDR3 DNA reads TGTGCCAGCAGCCAAAAAGCTTTCGGGGGGGAAGGCTATGAGCAGTTCTTC.

This chain connects TRBV9 to TRBJ2-7, with 7 bases matching TRBD2. CDR1 is SGDLS, CDR2 YYNGEE, per germline. The CDR3 consists of 15 residues. V lost 0 bases and J lost 0; bases outside the gene matches: 3. The CDR3 region has the DNA TGTGCCAGCAGCGTAGGGGAGGGGATCTCCTACGAGCAGTACTTC. This sequence encodes CASSVGEGISYEQYF.

This chain connects TRBV7-9 to TRBJ2-7; perhaps TRBD1 as D (5 bases). The CDR3 consists of 12 residues. CDR1 and CDR2 (germline): SEHNR, FQNEAQ (reference sequence). The V end was cut by 4 bases, the J end by 3 bases, with 7 bases between. In DNA form, the CDR3 reads TGTGCCAGCAGCTACGACAGCTACGAGCAGTACTTC. It translates to CASSYDSYEQYF. Full variable domain (missing parts from reference TRBV7-9 and TRBJ2-7): DTGVSQNPRHKITKRGQNVTFRCDPISEHNRLYWYRQTLGQGPEFLTYFQNEAQLEKSRLLSDRFSAERPKGSFSTLEIQRTEQGDSAMYLCASSYDSYEQYFGPGTRLTVT.

The chain recombines TRBV5-1 with TRBJ2-1; D gene ambiguous. This CDR3 spans 11 amino acids. V lost 5 bases, J lost 4 bases, and 4 bases lay in between. The V gene's germline CDR1 is SGHRS and CDR2 YFSETQ. The CDR3 sequence is CASRSYNEQFF. Here the CDR3 DNA reads TGCGCCAGCAGGTCTTACAATGAGCAGTTCTTC.

The chain carries TRBV5-1 and TRBJ2-7; perhaps TRBD2 as D (5 bases). The CDR3 runs to 13 residues. V shed 5 bases and J shed 4 bases, with 13 bases lying between them. Germline V CDR1 and CDR2: SGHRS, YFSETQ. CDR3: CASSRESGYEQYF. The CDR3 DNA reads TGCGCCAGCAGTAGGGAATCGGGGTACGAGCAGTACTTC.

The chain is built from TRBV11-3 and TRBJ2-2; 7 bases agree with TRBD1. Germline V CDR1 and CDR2: SGHNT, YENEEA. This CDR3 is built from 14 residues. V shed 5 bases and J 7 bases; nucleotides not matched to a gene: 7. Here the CDR3 DNA reads TGTGCCAGCAGCGCCGACAGGGACGGCGGGGAGCTGTTTTTT. Translated, it gives CASSADRDGGELFF.